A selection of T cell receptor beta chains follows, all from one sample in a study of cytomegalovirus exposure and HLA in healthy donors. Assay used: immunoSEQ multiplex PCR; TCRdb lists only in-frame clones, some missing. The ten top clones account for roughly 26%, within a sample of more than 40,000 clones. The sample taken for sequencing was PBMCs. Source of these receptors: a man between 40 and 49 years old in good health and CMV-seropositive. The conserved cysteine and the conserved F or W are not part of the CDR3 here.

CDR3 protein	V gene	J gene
AIRGSLNEKLF	TRBV10-3	TRBJ1-4
ASSSGTGVNGANVLT	TRBV5-6	TRBJ2-6
ASSQGATNEKLF	TRBV6-5	TRBJ1-4
AWSGVTGYNEQF	TRBV30	TRBJ2-1
ASSLATAGNTEAF	TRBV5-6	TRBJ1-1
ASSLYNRGGGNQPQH	TRBV28	TRBJ1-5
ASSPRPSTSGRTYNEQF	TRBV7-6	TRBJ2-1
ASSQGGGAGAGEQY	TRBV4-2	TRBJ2-7
ASSVGDKAYEQY	TRBV9	TRBJ2-7
ASSFGGVYDYEQY	TRBV5-1	TRBJ2-7
ASSWTSGDNEQF	TRBV5-1	TRBJ2-1
ASSIKAGGDTQY	TRBV7-3	TRBJ2-3
SVRQADREQF	TRBV29-1	TRBJ2-1
SGGTGGKGEQY	TRBV29-1	TRBJ2-7
SVEVQGRNTDTQY	TRBV29-1	TRBJ2-3
ASMTGLSGANVLT	TRBV7-8	TRBJ2-6
ASKGGSSYNEQF	TRBV5-1	TRBJ2-1
AISEAARGNIQY	TRBV10-3	TRBJ2-4
ASGPGGGGGEQF	TRBV12-5	TRBJ2-1
ASSLAPDREYEQY	TRBV7-9	TRBJ2-7
ASSLEGAGLGLQF	TRBV7-4	TRBJ2-1
ASSSEGTGDQPQH	TRBV18	TRBJ1-5
AISESRGQTEAF	TRBV10-3	TRBJ1-1
ASGSPETQY	TRBV9	TRBJ2-5
ASKPQGASGELF	TRBV28	TRBJ2-2
SVPPGLAQNEQF	TRBV29-1	TRBJ2-1
ASSDRPFPGVSPLH	TRBV2	TRBJ1-6
ASSVDMGADPSYEQY	TRBV9	TRBJ2-7
ASNRDRGVVEQY	TRBV6-1	TRBJ2-7
ASSYPLAGPYEQY	TRBV7-9	TRBJ2-7
ASKGQGAETQY	TRBV6-5	TRBJ2-5
ASSWTSGNTGELF	TRBV6-5	TRBJ2-2
ASSQRKDEQY	TRBV6-5	TRBJ2-7
ASSLSGEQY	TRBV27	TRBJ2-7
ASSSPTSDTQY	TRBV6-5	TRBJ2-3
ASSPPSGSTYNEQF	TRBV18	TRBJ2-1
SVDRTDQAF	TRBV29-1	TRBJ1-1
ASSTTSGGRGEQF	TRBV28	TRBJ2-1
SVWGLAGREETQY	TRBV29-1	TRBJ2-5
ASSSGSGGTEQY	TRBV18	TRBJ2-7
ATSDGSGGPGEQF	TRBV6-4	TRBJ2-1
ASSLGGRGSTGELF	TRBV5-1	TRBJ2-2
ASSLGGSAVSGANVLT	TRBV5-4	TRBJ2-6
ASSKATGGSPLH	TRBV19	TRBJ1-6
ASSPAGNGNTIY	TRBV18	TRBJ1-3
ASGTAGGNQPQH	TRBV25-1	TRBJ1-5
ASTLTGTGGDEQY	TRBV9	TRBJ2-7